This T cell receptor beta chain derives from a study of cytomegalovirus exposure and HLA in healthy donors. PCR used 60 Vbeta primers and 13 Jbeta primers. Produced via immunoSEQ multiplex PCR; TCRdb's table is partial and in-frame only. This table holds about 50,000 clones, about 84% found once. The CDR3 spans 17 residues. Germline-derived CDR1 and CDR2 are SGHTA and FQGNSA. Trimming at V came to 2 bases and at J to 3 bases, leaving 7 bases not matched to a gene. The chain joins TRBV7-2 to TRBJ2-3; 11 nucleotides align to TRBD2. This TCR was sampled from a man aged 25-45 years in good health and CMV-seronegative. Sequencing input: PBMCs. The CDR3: CASSLRPGLAATDTQYF. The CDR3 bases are TGTGCCAGCAGCTTACGTCCGGGACTAGCGGCGACAGATACGCAGTATTTT. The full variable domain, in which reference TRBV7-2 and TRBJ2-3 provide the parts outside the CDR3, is GAGVSQSPSNKVTEKGKDVELRCDPISGHTALYWYRQSLGQGLEFLIYFQGNSAPDKSGLPSDRFSAERTGGSVSTLTIQRTQQEDSAVYLCASSLRPGLAATDTQYFGPGTRLTVL.